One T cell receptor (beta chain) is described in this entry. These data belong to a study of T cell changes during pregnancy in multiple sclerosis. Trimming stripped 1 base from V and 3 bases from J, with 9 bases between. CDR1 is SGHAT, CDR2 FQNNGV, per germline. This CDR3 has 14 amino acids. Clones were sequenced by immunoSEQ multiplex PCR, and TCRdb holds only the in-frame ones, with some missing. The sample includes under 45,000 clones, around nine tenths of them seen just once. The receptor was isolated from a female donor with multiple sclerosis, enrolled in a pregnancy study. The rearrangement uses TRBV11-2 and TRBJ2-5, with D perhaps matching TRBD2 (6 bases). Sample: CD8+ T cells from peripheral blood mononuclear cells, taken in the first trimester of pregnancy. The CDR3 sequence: CASSLGGGEETQYF. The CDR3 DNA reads TGTGCCAGCAGCTTAGGGGGAGGCGAAGAGACCCAGTACTTC. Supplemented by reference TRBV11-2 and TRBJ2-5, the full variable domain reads EAGVAQSPRYKIIEKRQSVAFWCNPISGHATLYWYQQILGQGPKLLIQFQNNGVVDDSQLPKDRFSAERLKGVDSTLKIQPAKLEDSAVYLCASSLGGGEETQYFGPGTRLLVL.